Following are 17 T cell receptor beta chains from one sample sequenced in a study of blood T cell repertoires in COVID-19. TCRdb's copy holds only in-frame clones and misses some; the assay was immunoSEQ multiplex PCR. The profile shows some 260,000 clones, 84% of them singletons. The source material was PBMCs or T cells enriched from blood (not recorded which). These receptors came from a young man with acute COVID-19.

The chain links TRBV7-9 to TRBJ2-2; 9 nucleotides match TRBD2. Unmatched junction bases numbered 6, after V lost 4 bases and J lost 0 bases. Germline V gene data show CDR1 as SEHNR and CDR2 as FQNEAQ (reference sequence). This CDR3 comprises 17 residues. The CDR3 reads CASSSEAGGPNTGELFF. The CDR3 bases are TGTGCCAGCAGCTCGGAAGCGGGGGGACCGAACACCGGGGAGCTGTTTTTT.

Turning to this clone: The germline gene is not matched at one end of the junction; a read error may be the cause. The J gene is TRBJ1-4, the V gene TRBV5-1; perhaps TRBD1 as D (5 bases). Germline values: CDR1 SGHRS, CDR2 YFSETQ. The CDR3 has 15 residues. The CDR3 protein is CASSLDQGAGEKLFF. CDR3 nucleotides: TGTGCCAGCAGCTTGGACCAGGGAGCGGGTGAAAAACTGTTTTTT.

The chain joins TRBV6-5 to TRBJ2-7; 9 nucleotides match TRBD1. CDR1 is MNHEY and CDR2 is SVGAGI in the germline V gene. V lost 5 bases, J lost 3 bases, and 8 bases stayed unmatched. This CDR3 region has 15 residues. The CDR3 DNA is TGTGCCAGCAGTAATTCCGGGACAGGGCACTACGAGCAGTACGTC. Encoded protein: CASSNSGTGHYEQYV.

J is TRBJ1-5 and V is TRBV5-6; D is uncertain. CDR1 SGHDT and CDR2 YYEEEE come from the germline V gene. CDR3 length: 15 residues. V dropped 2 bases and J dropped 3 bases, with 12 bases sitting between them. In DNA, the CDR3 is TGTGCCAGCAGCTTTTCGCGACTCATCAATCAGCCCCAGCATTTT. Its translation: CASSFSRLINQPQHF.

The V call is TRBV9, the J call TRBJ2-3, with D possibly being TRBD2 (6 bases). With 0 bases removed from V and 0 bases from J, the gap between germline ends came to 11 bases. Germline V gene data show CDR1 as SGDLS and CDR2 as YYNGEE. CDR3 size: 16 residues. As DNA, the CDR3 is TGTGCCAGCAGCGTAGGGCCGGGGACTAGCACAGATACGCAGTATTTT. This sequence encodes CASSVGPGTSTDTQYF.

The chain links TRBV6-5 to TRBJ2-3; TRBD1 aligns across 10 bases. The CDR3 spans 15 residues. CDR1 is MNHEY and CDR2 is SVGAGI in the germline V gene. With 6 bases clipped from V and 2 bases from J, the junction kept 5 bases outside the gene matches. In DNA, the CDR3 is TGTGCCAGCAGGCCCGGGACAGGGGTCACAGATACGCAGTATTTT. Translating it yields CASRPGTGVTDTQYF.

The chain carries TRBV5-4 and TRBJ1-3; TRBD1 matches 8 bases. CDR3 size: 15 residues. Germline CDR1 is SGHNT and CDR2 is YYREEE (reference sequence). V lost 4 bases and J lost 4; bases outside the gene matches: 7. The CDR3 sequence: CASSRGQELGNTIYF. The CDR3 DNA is TGTGCCAGCAGCCGGGGACAGGAGCTCGGAAACACCATATATTTT.

The V gene is TRBV19, the J gene TRBJ2-1, with a possible D match to TRBD2 (6 bases). The germline V gene encodes CDR1 LNHDA and CDR2 SQIVND (reference sequence). Trimming shortened V by 3 bases and J by 1 base, and 10 bases separated the two germline ends. This CDR3 contains 15 residues. CDR3: CASSIAGTSYNEQFF. Here the CDR3 DNA reads TGTGCCAGTAGTATCGCGGGGACGTCCTACAATGAGCAGTTCTTC.

The V and J genes are TRBV19 and TRBJ1-4; D not certain. The V and J ends lost 6 bases and 8 bases respectively, with 16 bases between them. CDR1 and CDR2 from the germline V gene are LNHDA and SQIVND (reference sequence). The CDR3 spans 14 residues. CDR3 in DNA: TGTGCCAGTAGCCGGAGCCCCTCGAAAGAAAAACTGTTTTTT. It translates to CASSRSPSKEKLFF.

The chain combines TRBV9 with TRBJ1-1; D is unresolved. CDR1 SGDLS and CDR2 YYNGEE come from the germline V gene. Trimming took off 0 bases at V and 4 bases at J, with 13 bases between the two ends. This CDR3 has 15 amino acids. Written as DNA, the CDR3 is TGTGCCAGCAGCGTAGGGAACTCTGGAGGCACTGAAGCTTTCTTT. It encodes CASSVGNSGGTEAFF.

CDR3 protein: CASSLSQSPDTQYF. The CDR3 region has the DNA TGTGCCAGCAGCCTTAGTCAATCACCAGATACGCAGTATTTT. The chain combines TRBV7-2 with TRBJ2-3; unclear D gene. The length of the CDR3 is 14 residues. Trimming left V 5 bases short and J 4 bases short, with 13 bases between. Germline assignment: CDR1 SGHTA and CDR2 FQGNSA.

This clone was observed once. The chain recombines TRBV30 with TRBJ2-1; TRBD2 aligns across 11 bases. The length of the CDR3 is 15 residues. Germline CDR1 and CDR2: GTSNPN and SVGIG (reference sequence). V trimming: 5 bases; J trimming: 10 bases; junction bases outside the gene matches: 13. CDR3 sequence (DNA): TGTGCCTGGGGACTTTTAGCGGGAGGGCCTAGGGAGCAGTTCTTC. It is translated as CAWGLLAGGPREQFF.

This chain joins TRBV6-1 and TRBJ1-1; D is ambiguous. The CDR3 has 13 residues. Trimming stripped 2 bases from V and 5 bases from J, with 9 bases between. The germline V gene encodes CDR1 MNHNS and CDR2 SASEGT. This chain's CDR3 is CASSEPPGTEAFF. For the CDR3, the DNA is TGTGCCAGCAGTGAACCTCCGGGAACTGAAGCTTTCTTT.

This chain uses TRBV25-1 with TRBJ2-2, with D maybe TRBD2 (5 bases). The CDR3 extends over 14 amino acids. Germline assignment: CDR1 MGHDK and CDR2 SYGVNS. V lost 4 bases to trimming and J lost 2 bases, with 8 bases between them. CDR3 in DNA: TGTGCCAGCAGTGGGACTTTCAACACCGGGGAGCTGTTTTTT. It codes for CASSGTFNTGELFF. The whole variable domain, remainder taken from reference TRBV25-1 and TRBJ2-2, is EADIYQTPRYLVIGTGKKITLECSQTMGHDKMYWYQQDPGMELHLIHYSYGVNSTEKGDLSSESTVSRIRTEHFPLTLESARPSHTSQYLCASSGTFNTGELFFGEGSRLTVL.

This clone was detected many times. This chain joins TRBV6-5 and TRBJ1-6; D gene ambiguous. The CDR3 covers 14 residues. V lost 6 bases to trimming and J lost 6 bases, with 12 bases between them. The germline V gene has CDR1 MNHEY and CDR2 SVGAGI. DNA for the CDR3: TGTGCCAGCAGACAGCTACCCGGTAATTCACCCCTCCACTTT. Amino acids: CASRQLPGNSPLHF.

The chain links TRBV9 to TRBJ2-1, with 12 bases matching TRBD2. The junction had 4 bases not matched to a gene; V was cut back by 0 bases and J by 9 bases. Per germline, CDR1 SGDLS and CDR2 YYNGEE. The CDR3 consists of 15 residues. The CDR3 nucleotides are TGTGCCAGCAGCGTAGTTCTAGCGGGAGGGGGTGAGCAGTTCTTC. This sequence encodes CASSVVLAGGGEQFF.

The chain employs TRBV28 and TRBJ1-2; the match to TRBD1 covers 8 bases. The CDR3 runs 13 residues. The germline V gene has CDR1 MDHEN and CDR2 SYDVKM. Germline trimming cut 3 bases from V and 8 bases from J; bases unmatched to any gene: 5. In DNA, the CDR3 is TGTGCCAGCAGTTTCTCAGGGGGCCCGGGCTACACCTTC. This encodes CASSFSGGPGYTF.